The rows below give T cell receptor beta chains drawn from one sample of a study of CD8 T cells in ankylosing spondylitis. TCRdb passed the 5' RACE reads through MiXCR, listing each CDR3 protein once. Of under 950,000 distinct CDR3 sequences listed, around 20% are singletons. Sequencing was done on a sample of blood, either unsorted or a sorted T cell fraction (not recorded which). All receptors derive from a male donor with ankylosing spondylitis. Each CDR3 is given with its conserved first and last residue. A D gene is named only where the DNA matches it firmly. Clone size appears in some rows only: once, few, many, or a class for an expanded clone.

J | size | V | D | DNA | CDR3
TRBJ1-1 | NA | TRBV28 | NA | TGTGCCAGCAGCCCTCAAGCCGGGGTGGGGACTGAAGCTTTCTTT | CASSPQAGVGTEAFF
TRBJ2-1 | NA | TRBV6-2/TRBV6-3 | NA | TGTGCCAGCAGTTACCCAACTACGCCATTTTACAATGAGCAGTTCTTC | CASSYPTTPFYNEQFF
TRBJ2-1 | few | TRBV7-9 | NA | TGTGCCAGCAGCTTAATTGACGGTAGGAATGAGCAGTTCTTC | CASSLIDGRNEQFF
TRBJ1-1 | NA | TRBV7-8 | NA | TGTGCCAGCAGCTTACTTGCAGGGCTGGTGAGCACTGAAGCTTTCTTT | CASSLLAGLVSTEAFF
TRBJ2-2 | NA | TRBV6-5 | NA | TGTGCCAGCCGGGAAGGCTTTAAGCTGTTTTTT | CASREGFKLFF
TRBJ1-5 | few | TRBV12-3/TRBV12-4 | NA | TGTGCCAGCAGTTTATGGCGCGGTCAGCCCCAGCATTTT | CASSLWRGQPQHF
TRBJ2-7 | few | TRBV6-5 | NA | TGTGCCAGCAGTTATGGCGGGGTGAGCTCCTACGAGCAGTACTTC | CASSYGGVSSYEQYF
TRBJ2-1 | few | TRBV7-2 | TRBD2 | TGTGCCAGCAGCTCCCTGGGACTAGCGGAGGGCAACAATGAGCAGTTCTTC | CASSSLGLAEGNNEQFF
TRBJ1-3 | NA | TRBV11-1 | NA | TGTGCCAGCAGCTTAATCCGGGCGCCTGGAAACACCATATATTTT | CASSLIRAPGNTIYF
TRBJ2-1 | NA | TRBV4-3 | NA | TGCGCCAGCAGCCAAGGGACGGGACTGAGCCGGGGGCCTGAGCAGTTCTTC | CASSQGTGLSRGPEQFF
TRBJ1-4 | few | TRBV20-1 | NA | TGCAGTGCTAGGTCTCGGCTTAATGAAAAACTGTTTTTT | CSARSRLNEKLFF
TRBJ2-3 | NA | TRBV5-1 | NA | TGCGCCAGCAGCGGACTCCTGGACACTGAAAGCACAGATACGCAGTATTTT | CASSGLLDTESTDTQYF
TRBJ2-2 | few | TRBV24-1 | NA | TGTGCCACCAGTGATCGGGACGAAGACACCGGGGAGCTGTTTTTT | CATSDRDEDTGELFF
TRBJ2-2 | NA | TRBV7-8 | NA | TGTGCCAGCAGCTTACGCGACTTGCTCACCGGGGAGCTGTTTTTT | CASSLRDLLTGELFF
TRBJ1-2 | NA | TRBV5-6 | NA | TGTGCCAGCAGCCCATGGGGTAGCTATGGCTACACCTTC | CASSPWGSYGYTF
TRBJ2-1 | NA | TRBV5-1 | NA | TGCGCCAGCAGCGGCACCATACACCCCTCCTACAATGAGCAGTTCTTC | CASSGTIHPSYNEQFF
TRBJ2-7 | NA | TRBV29-1 | TRBD1 | TGCAGCGTTGCAGGCAGGGGGCTTGGGTACGAGCAGTACTTC | CSVAGRGLGYEQYF
TRBJ2-2 | NA | TRBV20-1 | TRBD2 | TGCAGTGCTAGAGGGGGTAGCGGGAGTCCGAGCACCGGGGAGCTGTTTTTT | CSARGGSGSPSTGELFF
TRBJ1-1 | few | TRBV6-5 | TRBD1 | TGTGCCAGCAGTTACCTCCGGACAGGGGGTCCCACTGAAGCTTTCTTT | CASSYLRTGGPTEAFF
TRBJ2-2 | NA | TRBV12-3/TRBV12-4 | TRBD2 | TGTGCCAGCAGATATTTAGCGGGAGGGCCGAAGGGGAGATACACCGGGGAGCTGTTTTTT | CASRYLAGGPKGRYTGELFF
TRBJ2-5 | few | TRBV20-1 | TRBD1 | TGCAGTGCTAGGTCCTACCTGGGACAGGGGGACCAAGAGACCCAGTACTTC | CSARSYLGQGDQETQYF
TRBJ1-4 | few | TRBV20-1 | NA | TGCAGTGCTAGAGATAAAAGGGGAGGGGATGAAAAACTGTTTTTT | CSARDKRGGDEKLFF
TRBJ2-7 | few | TRBV28 | NA | TGTGCCAGCAGTCCGGGACAAAGTTTTGGGACCTACGAGCAGTACTTC | CASSPGQSFGTYEQYF
TRBJ1-4 | few | TRBV7-9 | NA | TGTGCCAGCAGCCCGGACCTCGGCGGAACTAATGAAAAACTGTTTTTT | CASSPDLGGTNEKLFF
TRBJ1-5 | few | TRBV6-8 | TRBD1 | TGTGCCAGCAGTTACTCTATGACAGGGGGTAATCAGCCCCAGCATTTT | CASSYSMTGGNQPQHF
TRBJ2-2 | NA | TRBV5-5 | NA | TGTGCCAGCAGCTTAAACGTGGAGAACACCGGGGTGCTGTTTTTT | CASSLNVENTGVLFF
TRBJ2-1 | NA | TRBV24-1 | TRBD1 | TGTGCCACCAGTGATCCCCTCGGGGACAGGGGGCTTAATGAGCAGTTCTTC | CATSDPLGDRGLNEQFF
TRBJ2-6 | NA | TRBV7-6 | NA | TGTGCCAGCAGCTTAGGGTCTTGGGGGCTCCCTGGGGCCAACGTCCTGACTTTC | CASSLGSWGLPGANVLTF
TRBJ1-1 | NA | TRBV5-1 | NA | TGCGCCAGCAGCCCCCTGTGGGGTATGAACACTGAAGCTTTCTTT | CASSPLWGMNTEAFF
TRBJ2-1 | few | TRBV3-1 | NA | TGTGCCAGCAGCCCCCCAAGGGGAGCAGGGCGGGACAATGAGCAGTTCTTC | CASSPPRGAGRDNEQFF
TRBJ1-4 | many | TRBV29-1 | TRBD1 | TGCAGCGGGCGGACAGGGATTAATGAAAAACTGTTTTTT | CSGRTGINEKLFF
TRBJ1-6 | few | TRBV5-1 | NA | TGCGCCAGCAGCTTTAGTACCGGGACGAATAATTCACCCCTCCACTTT | CASSFSTGTNNSPLHF
TRBJ2-7 | NA | TRBV7-9 | TRBD1 | TGTGCCAGCAGTGGCCGGGACAGGGGTCAAAACGAGCAGTACTTC | CASSGRDRGQNEQYF
TRBJ2-7 | many | TRBV15 | TRBD2 | TGTGCCACCAGCAGAGGACCTCTAGCGGACATGAAGTACTTC | CATSRGPLADMKYF
TRBJ2-1 | few | TRBV12-5 | TRBD2 | TGTGCTAGTGGCCCCGGGACTAGCGGTTACAATGAGCAGTTCTTC | CASGPGTSGYNEQFF
TRBJ2-2 | NA | TRBV20-1 | NA | TGCAGTGCTGCCTTTGGAGGGGGGGCCGGGGAGCTGTTTTTT | CSAAFGGGAGELFF
TRBJ2-3 | few | TRBV4-1 | NA | TGCGCCAGCAGCCATACCACAGATACGCAGTATTTT | CASSHTTDTQYF
TRBJ2-7 | few | TRBV6-1 | NA | TGTGCCAGCAGTGAAGGCAGTCATAAGCAGTACTTC | CASSEGSHKQYF
TRBJ2-7 | NA | TRBV20-1 | TRBD2 | TGCAGTGCTAGAGAAATTACTAGCGGGAGCTCCTACGAGCAGTACTTC | CSAREITSGSSYEQYF
TRBJ2-7 | few | TRBV20-1 | TRBD2 | TGCAGTGCTAGTACTAGCGGAAAATACGAGCAGTACTTC | CSASTSGKYEQYF
TRBJ2-2 | NA | TRBV7-7 | NA | TGTGCCAGCAGCTCCGAAGATCGTCCCGGGGAGCTGTTTTTT | CASSSEDRPGELFF
TRBJ2-7 | NA | TRBV5-6 | TRBD1 | TGTGCCAGCAGCTCCGACAGGGCTTTTTCGTACGAGCAGTACTTC | CASSSDRAFSYEQYF
TRBJ2-3 | NA | TRBV11-3 | TRBD2 | TGTGCCAGCAGACCCGGGGGGGCGACAGATACGCAGTATTTT | CASRPGGATDTQYF
TRBJ2-1 | NA | TRBV20-1 | TRBD2 | TGCAGTGCGACCTTTATAGCGGGAGGGCCTCGGTACAATGAGCAGTTCTTC | CSATFIAGGPRYNEQFF
TRBJ2-7 | NA | TRBV30 | NA | TGTGCCTGGAGATTGGGGCAGTCCTTCTACGAGCAGTACTTC | CAWRLGQSFYEQYF
TRBJ2-5 | few | TRBV20-1 | NA | TGCAGTGCTAGACTTAGTGAGACCCAGTACTTC | CSARLSETQYF
TRBJ2-3 | few | TRBV7-2 | TRBD1 | TGTGCCAGCAGCTACAGGGGGCAGACGACAGATACGCAGTATTTT | CASSYRGQTTDTQYF
TRBJ1-1 | few | TRBV12-3/TRBV12-4 | TRBD1 | TGTGCCAGCAGCGACAGGGGGAGGGCTGAAGCTTTCTTT | CASSDRGRAEAFF
TRBJ2-3 | few | TRBV29-1 | NA | TGCAGCGCCGACCGGGGGGACATGGGCACAGATACGCAGTATTTT | CSADRGDMGTDTQYF
TRBJ1-5 | many | TRBV12-3/TRBV12-4 | TRBD1 | TGTGCCAGCAGTTTCAGTTCGGGACAGGGTTTCGATCAGCCCCAGCATTTT | CASSFSSGQGFDQPQHF
TRBJ2-1 | few | TRBV9 | NA | TGTGCCAGCAGCGTAGGGAGCGATGAGCAGTTCTTC | CASSVGSDEQFF
TRBJ2-7 | NA | TRBV28 | NA | TGTGCCAGCAGTTTGCAGGGTCTCGGCGAGCAGTACTTC | CASSLQGLGEQYF